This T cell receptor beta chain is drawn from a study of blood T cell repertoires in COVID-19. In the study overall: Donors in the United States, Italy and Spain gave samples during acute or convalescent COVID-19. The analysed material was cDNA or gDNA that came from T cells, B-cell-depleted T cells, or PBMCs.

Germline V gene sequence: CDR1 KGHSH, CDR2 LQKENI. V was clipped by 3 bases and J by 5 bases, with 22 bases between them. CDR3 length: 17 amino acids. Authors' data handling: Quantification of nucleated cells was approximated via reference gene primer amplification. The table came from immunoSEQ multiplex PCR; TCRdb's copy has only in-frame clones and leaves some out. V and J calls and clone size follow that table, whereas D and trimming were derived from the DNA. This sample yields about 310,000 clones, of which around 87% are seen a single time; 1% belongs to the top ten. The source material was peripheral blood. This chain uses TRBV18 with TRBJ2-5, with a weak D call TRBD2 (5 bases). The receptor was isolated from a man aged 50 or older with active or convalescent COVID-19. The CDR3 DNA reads TGTGCCAGCTCACCGGCAGCTAGCAGGAGATACTCGGAGACCCAGTACTTC. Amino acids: CASSPAASRRYSETQYF.